The present entry profiles one T cell receptor (beta chain) with its context. The record originates from a study of control samples from healthy donors and cancer patients. J lost 10 bases, V lost 6 bases, and 13 bases had no gene match. The CDR3 is made up of 15 amino acids. The V gene's germline CDR1 is MNHEY and CDR2 SVGAGI. Profiled with immunoSEQ multiplex PCR; TCRdb holds only in-frame clones, not every one. The top ten hold more than 10% of the sample, which has around 150,000 clones, 85% to 90% seen once. The sequence was collected from a man aged 25 to 40 in good health. The sample was blood. The rearrangement uses TRBV6-5 and TRBJ1-3, with 9 bases aligning to TRBD1. CDR3 protein: CASSKPGQGDRTIYF. DNA of the CDR3: TGTGCCAGCAGCAAACCGGGACAGGGTGACAGGACCATATATTTT.